This entry is about one TCR beta chain. Its antigen is undetermined. TCR alpha and TCR beta cDNA libraries carrying sample barcodes and UMIs came from 5'RACE with constant-segment primers. TCRdb recomputed calls from the 5' RACE reads with MiXCR, one row per CDR3 protein. The data show 470,000 or so distinct CDR3 sequences, 25% seen once. The V end lost 1 base, the J end lost 2 bases, and 6 bases lay between the germline ends. Germline-derived CDR1 and CDR2 are SGHNT and YENEEA. CDR3 length: 14 residues. The sample is drawn from a study of T-cell memory formation after mild COVID-19. Overall study: Largely, TCR clusters stayed within a single donor. Study findings and constraints: Second-wave clones reaching peak frequency on day 37 lacked confirmed SARS-CoV-2 specificity. Shrinking CD4+ clones were chiefly CM and EM; CD8+ ones were chiefly EMRA.

The chain recombines TRBV11-3 with TRBJ2-1; D is uncertain. The sequence was obtained from an adult woman who had mild COVID-19 (a few samples of this study predate the infection). Cell type and time point are not known. Sequenced input: PBMCs or a T cell subset sorted from them (not recorded which). The CDR3 reads CASSLVNPYNEQFF. The DNA of the CDR3 is TGTGCCAGCAGCTTAGTTAACCCCTACAATGAGCAGTTCTTC.